In its sample, the clone carrying this TCR beta chain was seen many times. The antigen is undetermined. This specimen belongs to a study of T cells in Graves' hyperthyroidism and ophthalmopathy. General study points: In the blood, most expanded thyroid clonotypes above 0.001 appeared as well. Model output signaled ophthalmopathy a median roughly 6.1 months ahead of onset.

Investigators excluded patients with uncontrolled infection, other autoimmune disease, pregnancy or lactation. The TCR beta CDR3 regions underwent amplification using RNA transcripts as the source. Using the HTBI primer set, a first-round RT-PCR was run on the TCR CDR3. TCRdb re-called the multiplex PCR reads through MiXCR, storing one row per CDR3 protein. The profile shows 200,000 to 250,000 distinct CDR3 sequences, almost 25% of them singletons. V lost 1 base to trimming and J lost 6 bases, with 10 bases between them. CDR3 length equals 13 residues. CDR1 and CDR2 from the germline V gene are SGHTA and FQGNSA.

Sequenced material: blood. The V gene is TRBV7-2, the J gene TRBJ2-7; D gene unclear. The source of this sequence is a woman aged 40 to 50 with Graves' ophthalmopathy. The CDR3 DNA sequence: TGTGCCAGCAGCTTAGACCCGGGTTTCGAGCAGTACTTC. It specifies CASSLDPGFEQYF.